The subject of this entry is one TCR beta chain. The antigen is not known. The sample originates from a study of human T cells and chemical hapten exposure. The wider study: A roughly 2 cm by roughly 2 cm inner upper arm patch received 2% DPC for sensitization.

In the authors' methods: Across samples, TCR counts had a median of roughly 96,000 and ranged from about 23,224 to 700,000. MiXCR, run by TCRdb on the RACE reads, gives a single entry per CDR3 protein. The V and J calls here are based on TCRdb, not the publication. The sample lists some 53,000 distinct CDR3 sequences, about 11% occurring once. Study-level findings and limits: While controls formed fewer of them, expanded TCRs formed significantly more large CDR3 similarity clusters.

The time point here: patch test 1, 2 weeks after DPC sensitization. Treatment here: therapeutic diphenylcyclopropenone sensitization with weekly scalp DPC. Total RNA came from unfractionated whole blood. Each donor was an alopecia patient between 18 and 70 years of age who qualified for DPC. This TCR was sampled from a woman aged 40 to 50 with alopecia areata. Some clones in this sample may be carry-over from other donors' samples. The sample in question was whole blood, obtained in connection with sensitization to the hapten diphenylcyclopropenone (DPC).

The CDR3 region has the DNA TGTGCCATCAGTGATTCCCGGGAGCCCACAGATACGCAGTATTTT. Its translation is CAISDSREPTDTQYF. V and J are TRBV10-3 and TRBJ2-3, with a tentative D call TRBD2 (6 bases). The CDR3 sequence is 15 residues long. Germline assignment: CDR1 ENHRY and CDR2 SYGVKD. V lost 3 bases and J lost 2, with 12 bases in between.